Listed below are T cell receptor beta chains from one sample, sequenced in a study of cytomegalovirus exposure and HLA in healthy donors. TCRdb's table, derived via immunoSEQ multiplex PCR, lists solely in-frame clones and lacks some. The sample has around 130,000 clones; about 80% are singletons. Sequenced sample: PBMCs. These receptors all stem from a woman aged 50 to 60 in good health and CMV-seronegative. Each CDR3 is given with its conserved first and last residue. D genes are given only for firm matches. Clone size is shown for a subset of rows, as once, few, many or a class of expanded clone.

J gene | clone size | D gene | V gene | CDR3 protein | CDR3 DNA
TRBJ2-3 | . | TRBD2 | TRBV4-2 | CASSQVYDTSGISTYSTDTQYF | TGTGCCAGCAGCCAAGTTTACGATACTAGCGGGATTTCCACGTATAGCACAGATACGCAGTATTTT
TRBJ2-1 | . | . | TRBV7-3 | CASSRAPSSYNEQFF | TGTGCCAGCAGCCGAGCGCCCAGCTCCTACAATGAGCAGTTCTTC
TRBJ2-3 | . | TRBD1 | TRBV9 | CASSVTPGTGEVFGTDTQYF | TGTGCCAGCAGCGTTACTCCCGGGACAGGGGAAGTCTTTGGAACAGATACGCAGTATTTT
TRBJ2-5 | . | . | TRBV5-6 | CASTRNGWETQYF | TGTGCCAGCACCCGGAACGGGTGGGAGACCCAGTACTTC
TRBJ1-1 | . | TRBD1 | TRBV29-1 | CSVEGGQAEAFF | TGCAGCGTTGAAGGGGGACAGGCTGAAGCTTTCTTT
TRBJ2-7 | . | . | TRBV9 | CASSLRDDGGYEQYF | TGTGCCAGCAGCCTTCGTGACGACGGGGGCTACGAGCAGTACTTC
TRBJ2-1 | few | TRBD1 | TRBV9 | CASSVDRGQNEQFF | TGTGCCAGCAGCGTAGACAGGGGTCAAAATGAGCAGTTCTTC
TRBJ2-3 | many | . | TRBV7-8 | CASSLTSSATDTQYF | TGTGCCAGCAGCTTAACCTCTAGCGCCACAGATACGCAGTATTTT
TRBJ2-3 | . | . | TRBV5-6 | CASSLLASVTDTQYF | TGTGCCAGCAGCTTGCTAGCGTCGGTCACAGATACGCAGTATTTT
TRBJ2-1 | . | TRBD2 | TRBV4-3 | CASSRDGTRRYNEQFF | TGCGCCAGCAGCCGAGACGGGACTAGGCGATACAATGAGCAGTTCTTC
TRBJ1-5 | . | . | TRBV29-1 | CSAGQVGQPQNF | TGCAGCGCGGGACAAGTTGGTCAGCCCCAGAATTTT
TRBJ2-1 | . | TRBD2 | TRBV6-4 | CASSDWTSGSMNERFF | TGTGCCAGCAGTGACTGGACTAGCGGGAGTATGAATGAGCGGTTCTTC
TRBJ2-7 | . | . | TRBV7-2 | CASSLDTASYEQYF | TGTGCCAGCAGCTTAGATACAGCCTCCTACGAGCAGTACTTC
TRBJ1-1 | . | . | TRBV25-1 | CASSETGGRMNTEAFF | TGTGCCAGCAGTGAAACCGGGGGGCGGATGAACACTGAAGCTTTCTTT
TRBJ2-5 | . | . | TRBV7-9 | CASSLGGEEETQYF | TGTGCCAGCAGCTTGGGGGGAGAGGAGGAGACCCAGTACTTC
TRBJ1-2 | . | . | TRBV19 | CASTGPSDNYGYTF | TGTGCCAGTACAGGGCCCTCTGATAACTATGGCTACACCTTC
TRBJ2-1 | . | TRBD2 | TRBV5-4 | CASSGTSGDFYNEQFF | TGTGCCAGCAGCGGGACTAGCGGGGACTTTTACAATGAGCAGTTCTTC
TRBJ1-2 | . | . | TRBV6-5 | CASSPRTVYGYTF | TGTGCCAGCAGTCCCCGGACAGTTTATGGCTACACCTTC
TRBJ2-1 | . | TRBD2 | TRBV7-2 | CASSFGLAGVWDYNEQFF | TGTGCCAGCAGCTTCGGACTAGCGGGAGTCTGGGACTACAATGAGCAGTTCTTC
TRBJ1-2 | once | TRBD1 | TRBV30 | CASHTGTAAYGYTF | TGTGCCTCTCACACAGGGACAGCCGCCTATGGCTACACCTTC
TRBJ2-3 | . | . | TRBV9 | CASSVSGDTQYF | TGTGCCAGCAGCGTGTCCGGTGATACGCAGTATTTT
TRBJ1-1 | . | . | TRBV19 | CASKPGQNTEAFF | TGTGCCAGCAAGCCGGGACAGAACACTGAAGCTTTCTTT
TRBJ2-7 | . | TRBD2 | TRBV4-2 | CASSSGRGGGEQYF | TGTGCCAGCAGCTCCGGGAGGGGGGGCGGCGAGCAGTACTTC
TRBJ1-5 | . | . | TRBV7-3 | CASSLTVNQPQHF | TGTGCCAGCAGCTTAACCGTGAATCAGCCCCAGCATTTT
TRBJ1-1 | . | . | TRBV13 | CASSLGGAGIMNTEAFF | TGTGCCAGCAGCTTAGGAGGGGCAGGGATCATGAACACTGAAGCTTTCTTT
TRBJ2-1 | . | . | TRBV7-2 | CASSLRREQFF | TGTGCCAGCAGCCTTCGGAGGGAGCAGTTCTTC
TRBJ2-6 | . | . | TRBV5-1 | CASAGDPPGANVLTF | TGCGCCAGCGCAGGGGACCCACCTGGGGCCAACGTCCTGACTTTC
TRBJ2-1 | . | TRBD1 | TRBV5-1 | CASSLGQGNEQFF | TGCGCCAGCAGCTTGGGACAGGGCAATGAGCAGTTCTTC
TRBJ2-3 | . | . | TRBV9 | CASSVGRRGVSTDTQYF | TGTGCCAGCAGCGTAGGGCGTAGAGGAGTTAGCACAGATACGCAGTATTTT
TRBJ1-1 | . | . | TRBV5-6 | CASSLQGRDTEAFF | TGTGCCAGCAGCTTACAGGGTAGGGACACTGAAGCTTTCTTT
TRBJ2-7 | . | . | TRBV23-1 | CAGTAVHHEQYF | TGCGCCGGAACAGCCGTCCACCACGAGCAGTACTTC
TRBJ2-5 | . | TRBD2 | TRBV6-1 | CASSGGSSGGETQYF | TGTGCCAGCAGTGGTGGGAGTAGCGGGGGGGAGACCCAGTACTTC
TRBJ2-7 | few | . | TRBV28 | CASSDITGIPYEQYF | TGTGCCAGCAGTGATATTACAGGGATCCCCTACGAGCAGTACTTC
TRBJ2-3 | few | TRBD2 | TRBV7-9 | CASSPAGTSGSIGTQYF | TGTGCCAGCAGCCCAGCCGGGACTAGCGGGAGTATCGGTACGCAGTATTTT
TRBJ1-2 | . | . | TRBV4-1 | CASSQAATTVAMEGGYTF | TGCGCCAGCAGCCAAGCGGCGACAACCGTCGCCATGGAGGGGGGCTACACCTTC
TRBJ2-1 | . | . | TRBV7-3 | CASSPSGPHRGEQFF | TGTGCCAGCAGCCCCAGCGGACCACACCGCGGTGAGCAGTTCTTC
TRBJ2-3 | . | TRBD2 | TRBV7-8 | CASSAILAPRSTDTQYF | TGTGCCAGCAGCGCCATACTAGCGCCCCGAAGCACAGATACGCAGTATTTT
TRBJ2-3 | . | TRBD2 | TRBV5-1 | CASSPLAGAHGDTQYF | TGCGCCAGCAGCCCTCTAGCGGGAGCCCACGGAGATACGCAGTATTTT
TRBJ2-1 | . | . | TRBV5-4 | CASSPHPYNEQFF | TGTGCCAGCAGCCCACACCCCTACAATGAGCAGTTCTTC
TRBJ2-1 | . | TRBD2 | TRBV29-1 | CSVGTSFRDEQFF | TGCAGCGTTGGGACTAGCTTTAGAGATGAGCAGTTCTTC
TRBJ2-2 | once | . | TRBV29-1 | CSVDPTGSAGELFF | TGCAGCGTTGATCCTACAGGGTCGGCCGGGGAGCTGTTTTTT
TRBJ1-2 | . | . | TRBV18 | CASSPEVASYGYTF | TGTGCCAGCTCACCCGAGGTGGCCTCCTATGGCTACACCTTC
TRBJ1-5 | . | TRBD1 | TRBV6-7 | CASIGQGEGNQPQHF | TGTGCCAGCATCGGACAGGGGGAGGGCAATCAGCCCCAGCATTTT
TRBJ1-2 | . | TRBD1 | TRBV30 | CAWGNRDRGISAYGYPF | TGTGCCTGGGGAAACCGGGACAGGGGGATCTCGGCCTATGGCTACCCCTTC
TRBJ2-2 | . | TRBD2 | TRBV27 | CASSLGWASGSDTGELFF | TGTGCCAGCAGTTTAGGATGGGCTAGCGGGAGTGACACCGGGGAGCTGTTTTTT
TRBJ2-7 | . | . | TRBV6-5 | CASSYHGQSPGYEQYF | TGTGCCAGCAGTTACCATGGACAGTCCCCCGGGTACGAGCAGTACTTC
TRBJ2-7 | . | TRBD2 | TRBV5-4 | CASSLRTSGLSSYEQYF | TGTGCCAGCAGCTTGCGGACTAGCGGGCTTTCCTCCTACGAGCAGTACTTC